This T cell receptor (beta chain) was retrieved from a study of CD8+ T cells in alopecia areata. CDR3 size: 14 residues. CDR1 and CDR2 (germline): ENHRY, SYGVKD. Trimming pared 0 bases from V and 1 base from J, leaving 6 bases between. Extracted from the samples, RNA was reverse transcribed into cDNA to serve as the sequencing template. Generated by immunoSEQ multiplex PCR, the TCRdb table keeps only in-frame clones and is missing some. The table includes 100,000 to 120,000 clones, 58% detected once. Sequencing was done on a sample of NKG2D-low CD8+ T cells sorted from blood. The chain joins TRBV10-3 to TRBJ1-2, with no clear D. The TCR originated in a human donor with alopecia areata. CDR3 bases: TGTGCCATCAGTGAGTCGGTAGTTAACTATGGCTACACCTTC. Translation: CAISESVVNYGYTF.